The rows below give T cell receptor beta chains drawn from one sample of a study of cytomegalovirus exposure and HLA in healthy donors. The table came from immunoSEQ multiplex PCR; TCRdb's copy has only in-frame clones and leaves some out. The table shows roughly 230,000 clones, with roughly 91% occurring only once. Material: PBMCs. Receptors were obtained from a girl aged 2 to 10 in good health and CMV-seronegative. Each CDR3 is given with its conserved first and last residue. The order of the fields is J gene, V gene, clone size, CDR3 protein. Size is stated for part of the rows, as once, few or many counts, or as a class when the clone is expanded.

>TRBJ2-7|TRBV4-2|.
CASSQVGVTYEQYF
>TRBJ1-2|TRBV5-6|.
CASSLDMGSDYGYTF
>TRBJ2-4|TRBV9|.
CASSVGFLICRREGAKNIQYF
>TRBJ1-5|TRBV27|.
CASSPRTGALYSNQPQHF
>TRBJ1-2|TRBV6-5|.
CASSYLPTGLYGYTF
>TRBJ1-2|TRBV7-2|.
CASSLPIRGWKNYGYTF
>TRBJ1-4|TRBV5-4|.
CASSTGTGREKLFF
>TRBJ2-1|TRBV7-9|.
CSSSFLDNEQFF
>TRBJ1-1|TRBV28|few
CASSLFGGGMNTEAFF
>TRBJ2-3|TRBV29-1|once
CSVAGSTDTQYF
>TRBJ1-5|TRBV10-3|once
CAIRQGGDQPQHF
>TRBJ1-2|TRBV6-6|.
CASSRSLRDTNYGYTF
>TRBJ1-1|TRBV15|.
CATSRDRGNTEAFF
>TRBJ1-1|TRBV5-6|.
CASNLKGGLTEAFF
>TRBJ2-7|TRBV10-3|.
CAISARQGAYEQYF
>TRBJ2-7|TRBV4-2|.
CASSQEGAAHSYEQYF
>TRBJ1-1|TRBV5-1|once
CASSPYQEGRGMTEAFF
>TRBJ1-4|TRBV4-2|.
CASRRTGRDEKLFF
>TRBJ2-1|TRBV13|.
CASSLGLAVSSGAYNEQFF
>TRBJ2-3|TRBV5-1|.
CASSKGLAGGTTDTQYF
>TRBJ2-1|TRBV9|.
CASSVGGGNYNEQFF
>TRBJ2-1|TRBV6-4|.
CASSERTSPIYNEQFF
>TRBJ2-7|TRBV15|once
CATSVDRYEQYF
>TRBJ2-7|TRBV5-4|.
CASSLRDIREQYF
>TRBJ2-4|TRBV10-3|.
CAISESAGGMSKNIQYF
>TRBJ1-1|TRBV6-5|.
CASGVAGAGEAFF
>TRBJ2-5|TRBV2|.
CASAGNQETQYF